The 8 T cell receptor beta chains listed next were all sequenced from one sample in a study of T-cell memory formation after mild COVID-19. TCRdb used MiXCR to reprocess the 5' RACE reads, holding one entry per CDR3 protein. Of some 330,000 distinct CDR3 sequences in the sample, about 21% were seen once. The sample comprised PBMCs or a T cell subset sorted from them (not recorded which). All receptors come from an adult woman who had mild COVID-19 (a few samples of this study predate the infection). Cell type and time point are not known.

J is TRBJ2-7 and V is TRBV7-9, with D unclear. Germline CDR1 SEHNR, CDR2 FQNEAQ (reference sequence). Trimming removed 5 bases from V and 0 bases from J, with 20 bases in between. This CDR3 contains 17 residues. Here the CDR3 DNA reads TGTGCCAGCAGCCCATACCCGCCAGGTTCTCCCTCCTACGAGCAGTACTTC. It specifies CASSPYPPGSPSYEQYF.

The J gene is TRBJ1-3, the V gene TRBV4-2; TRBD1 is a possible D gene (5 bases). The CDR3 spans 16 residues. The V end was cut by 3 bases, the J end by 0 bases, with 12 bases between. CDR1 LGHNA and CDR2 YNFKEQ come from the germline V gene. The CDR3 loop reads CASSQTPGLSGNTIYF. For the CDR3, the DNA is TGTGCCAGCAGCCAGACACCGGGACTCTCTGGAAACACCATATATTTT.

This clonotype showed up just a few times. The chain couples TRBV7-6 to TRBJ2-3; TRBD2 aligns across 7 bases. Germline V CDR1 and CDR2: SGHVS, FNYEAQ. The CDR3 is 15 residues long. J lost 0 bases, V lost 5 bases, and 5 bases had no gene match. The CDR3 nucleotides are TGTGCCAGCAGCCGAGGACTAGTCAGCACAGATACGCAGTATTTT. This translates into CASSRGLVSTDTQYF.

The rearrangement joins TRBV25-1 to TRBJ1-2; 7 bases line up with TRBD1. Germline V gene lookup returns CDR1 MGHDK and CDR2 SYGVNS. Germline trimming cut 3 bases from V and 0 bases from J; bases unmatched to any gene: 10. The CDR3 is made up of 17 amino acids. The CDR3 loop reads CASSDDHQTGTNYGYTF. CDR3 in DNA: TGTGCCAGCAGTGACGATCATCAGACAGGGACTAACTATGGCTACACCTTC.

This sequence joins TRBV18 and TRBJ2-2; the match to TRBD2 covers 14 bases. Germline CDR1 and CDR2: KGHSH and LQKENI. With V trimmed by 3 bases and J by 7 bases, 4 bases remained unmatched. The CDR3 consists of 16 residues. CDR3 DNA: TGTGCCAGCTCACCCGGGACTAGCGGGAGTCGCGGGGAGCTGTTTTTT. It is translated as CASSPGTSGSRGELFF.

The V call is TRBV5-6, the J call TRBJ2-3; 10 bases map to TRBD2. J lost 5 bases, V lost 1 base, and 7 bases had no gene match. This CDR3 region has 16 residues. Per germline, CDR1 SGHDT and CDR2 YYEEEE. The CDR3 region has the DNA TGTGCCAGCAGCTTGTTTAGCGGGGGGAGAGGAGATACGCAGTATTTT. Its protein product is CASSLFSGGRGDTQYF. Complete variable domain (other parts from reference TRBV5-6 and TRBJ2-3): DAGVTQSPTHLIKTRGQQVTLRCSPKSGHDTVSWYQQALGQGPQFIFQYYEEEERQRGNFPDRFSGHQFPNYSSELNVNALLLGDSALYLCASSLFSGGRGDTQYFGPGTRLTVL.

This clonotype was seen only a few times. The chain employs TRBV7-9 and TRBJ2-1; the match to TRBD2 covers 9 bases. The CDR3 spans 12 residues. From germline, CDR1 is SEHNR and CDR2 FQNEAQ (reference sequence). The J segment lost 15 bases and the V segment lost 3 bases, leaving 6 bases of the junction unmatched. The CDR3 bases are TGTGCCAGCAGCTTCACCGGGACTAGCTCGTTCTTC. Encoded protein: CASSFTGTSSFF.

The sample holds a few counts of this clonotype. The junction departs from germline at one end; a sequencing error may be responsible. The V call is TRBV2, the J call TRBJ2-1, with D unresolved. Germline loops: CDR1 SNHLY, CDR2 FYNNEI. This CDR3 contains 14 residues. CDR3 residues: CASSRSEAYNEQLF. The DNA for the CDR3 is TGTGCCAGCAGTCGCTCCGAGGCCTACAATGAGCAGCTCTTC.